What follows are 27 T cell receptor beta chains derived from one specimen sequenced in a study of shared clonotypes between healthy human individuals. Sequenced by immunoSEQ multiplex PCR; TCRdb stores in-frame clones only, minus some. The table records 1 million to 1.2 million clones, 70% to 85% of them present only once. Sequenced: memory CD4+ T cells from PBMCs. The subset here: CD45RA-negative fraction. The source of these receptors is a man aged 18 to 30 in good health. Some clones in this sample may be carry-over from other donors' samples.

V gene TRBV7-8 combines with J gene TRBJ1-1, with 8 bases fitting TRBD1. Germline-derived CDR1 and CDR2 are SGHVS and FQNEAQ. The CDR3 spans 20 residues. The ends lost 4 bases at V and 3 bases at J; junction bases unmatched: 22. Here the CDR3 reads CASSSENNKDRDLWDTEAFF. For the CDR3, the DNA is TGTGCCAGCAGCTCAGAAAACAACAAGGACAGGGACTTATGGGACACTGAAGCTTTCTTT. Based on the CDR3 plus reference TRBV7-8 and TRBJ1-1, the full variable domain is GAGVSQSPRYKVAKRGQDVALRCDPISGHVSLFWYQQALGQGPEFLTYFQNEAQLDKSGLPSDRFFAERPEGSVSTLKIQRTQQEDSAVYLCASSSENNKDRDLWDTEAFFGQGTRLTVV.

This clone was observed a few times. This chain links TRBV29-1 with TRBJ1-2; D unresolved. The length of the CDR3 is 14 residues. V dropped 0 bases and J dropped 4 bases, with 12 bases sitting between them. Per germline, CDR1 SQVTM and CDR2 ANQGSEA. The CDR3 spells CSVEDSYTGYGYTF. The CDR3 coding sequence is TGCAGCGTTGAAGATTCCTACACGGGCTATGGCTACACCTTC.

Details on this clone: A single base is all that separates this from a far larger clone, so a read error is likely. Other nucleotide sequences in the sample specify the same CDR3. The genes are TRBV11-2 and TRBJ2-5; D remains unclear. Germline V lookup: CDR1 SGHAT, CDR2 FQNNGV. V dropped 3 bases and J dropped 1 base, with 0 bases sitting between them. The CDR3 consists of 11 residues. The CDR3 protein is CASSFQETQYF. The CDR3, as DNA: TGTGCCAGCAGCTTCCAAGAGACCCAGTACTTC.

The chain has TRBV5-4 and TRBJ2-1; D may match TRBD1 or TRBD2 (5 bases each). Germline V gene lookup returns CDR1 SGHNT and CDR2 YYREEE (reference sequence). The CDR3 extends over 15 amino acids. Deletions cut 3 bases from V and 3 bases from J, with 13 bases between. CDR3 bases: TGTGCCAGCAGCTCCCGGGACCTCTTCTACAATGAGCAGTTCTTC. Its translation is CASSSRDLFYNEQFF.

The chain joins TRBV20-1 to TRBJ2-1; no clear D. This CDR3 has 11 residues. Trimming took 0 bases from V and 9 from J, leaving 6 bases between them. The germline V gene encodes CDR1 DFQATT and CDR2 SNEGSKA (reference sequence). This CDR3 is CSARDPTEQFF. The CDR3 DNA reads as TGCAGTGCTAGAGATCCGACTGAGCAGTTCTTC.

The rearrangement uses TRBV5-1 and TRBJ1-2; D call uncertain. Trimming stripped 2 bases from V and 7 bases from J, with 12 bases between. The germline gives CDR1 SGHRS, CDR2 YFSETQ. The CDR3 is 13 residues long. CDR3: CASSFGGLGGYTF. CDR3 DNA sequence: TGCGCCAGCAGCTTCGGAGGGCTTGGTGGCTACACCTTC.

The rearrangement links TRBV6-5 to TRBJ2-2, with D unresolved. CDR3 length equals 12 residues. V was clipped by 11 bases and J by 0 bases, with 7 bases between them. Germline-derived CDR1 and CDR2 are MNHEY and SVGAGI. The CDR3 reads CALTPNTGELFF. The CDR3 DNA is TGTGCCCTCACGCCGAACACCGGGGAGCTGTTTTTT.

In DNA form, the CDR3 reads TGCGCCAGACTAGTGGATATGAACACTGAAGCTTTCTTT. Translated, it gives CARLVDMNTEAFF. The V call is TRBV5-1, the J call TRBJ1-1, with unresolved D. The V gene's germline CDR1 is SGHRS and CDR2 YFSETQ. This CDR3 has 13 residues. Trimming shortened V by 8 bases and J by 0 bases, and 11 bases separated the two germline ends.

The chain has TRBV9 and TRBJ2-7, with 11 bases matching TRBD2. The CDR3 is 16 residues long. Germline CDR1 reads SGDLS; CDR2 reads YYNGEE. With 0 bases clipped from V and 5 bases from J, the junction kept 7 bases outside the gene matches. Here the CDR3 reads CASSVGIGTSGNEQYF. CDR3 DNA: TGTGCCAGCAGCGTAGGGATTGGGACTAGCGGTAACGAGCAGTACTTC. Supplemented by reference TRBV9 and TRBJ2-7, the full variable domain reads DSGVTQTPKHLITATGQRVTLRCSPRSGDLSVYWYQQSLDQGLQFLIQYYNGEERAKGNILERFSAQQFPDLHSELNLSSLELGDSALYFCASSVGIGTSGNEQYFGPGTRLTVT.

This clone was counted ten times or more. CDR3 protein: CASSPRVSGKGHEQFF. CDR3 DNA sequence: TGTGCCAGCAGCCCGAGGGTCAGCGGGAAGGGACATGAGCAGTTCTTC. The chain recombines TRBV11-1 with TRBJ2-1, with TRBD2 matching 7 bases. The V gene's germline CDR1 is SGHAT and CDR2 FQDESV (reference sequence). The CDR3 is 16 amino acids. Germline trimming cut 5 bases from V and 8 bases from J; bases unmatched to any gene: 15.

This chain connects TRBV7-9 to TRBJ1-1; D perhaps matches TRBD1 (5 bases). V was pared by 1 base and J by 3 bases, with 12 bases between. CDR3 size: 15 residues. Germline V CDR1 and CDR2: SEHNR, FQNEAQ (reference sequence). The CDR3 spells CASSLGLGTDTEAFF. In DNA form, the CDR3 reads TGTGCCAGCAGCTTAGGGCTGGGGACGGACACTGAAGCTTTCTTT.

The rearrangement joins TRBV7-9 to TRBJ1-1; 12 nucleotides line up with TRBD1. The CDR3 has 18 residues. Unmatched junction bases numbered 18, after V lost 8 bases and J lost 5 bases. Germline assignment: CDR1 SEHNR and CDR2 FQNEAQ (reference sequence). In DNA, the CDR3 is TGTGCCAGCGCCCTCGGGAGGGTTCGGGACAGGGGGCTTACTGAAGCTTTCTTT. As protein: CASALGRVRDRGLTEAFF. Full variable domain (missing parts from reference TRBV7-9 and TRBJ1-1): DTGVSQNPRHKITKRGQNVTFRCDPISEHNRLYWYRQTLGQGPEFLTYFQNEAQLEKSRLLSDRFSAERPKGSFSTLEIQRTEQGDSAMYLCASALGRVRDRGLTEAFFGQGTRLTVV.

CDR3 DNA sequence: TGCGCCAGCAGCTCCTCTAGCGGGACGAACACCGGGGAGCTGTTTTTT. This gives the protein CASSSSSGTNTGELFF. The rearrangement joins TRBV5-1 to TRBJ2-2; TRBD2 agrees at 9 bases. The length of the CDR3 is 16 residues. V shed 3 bases, J shed 0 bases, and the junction held 3 bases outside the gene matches. Per the germline V gene, CDR1 is SGHRS and CDR2 is YFSETQ.

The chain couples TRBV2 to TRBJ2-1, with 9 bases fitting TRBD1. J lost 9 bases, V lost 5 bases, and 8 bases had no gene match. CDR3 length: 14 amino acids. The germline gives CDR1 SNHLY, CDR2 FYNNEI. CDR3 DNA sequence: TGTGCCAGCAGTCCCGGGACAGGGACACCTGAGCAGTTCTTC. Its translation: CASSPGTGTPEQFF.

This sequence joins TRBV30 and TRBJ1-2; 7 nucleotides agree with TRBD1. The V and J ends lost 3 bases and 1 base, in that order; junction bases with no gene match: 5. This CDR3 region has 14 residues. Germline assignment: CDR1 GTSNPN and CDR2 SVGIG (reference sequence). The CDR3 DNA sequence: TGTGCCTGGAGAGGACAGGACAATAACTATGGCTACACCTTC. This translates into CAWRGQDNNYGYTF.

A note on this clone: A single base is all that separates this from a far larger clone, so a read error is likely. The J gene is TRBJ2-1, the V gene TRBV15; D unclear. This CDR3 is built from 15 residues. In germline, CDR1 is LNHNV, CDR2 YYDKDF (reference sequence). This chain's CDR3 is CAASRGVDHHNEQFF. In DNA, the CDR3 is TGTGCCGCCAGCAGAGGAGTGGACCACCACAATGAGCAGTTCTTC.

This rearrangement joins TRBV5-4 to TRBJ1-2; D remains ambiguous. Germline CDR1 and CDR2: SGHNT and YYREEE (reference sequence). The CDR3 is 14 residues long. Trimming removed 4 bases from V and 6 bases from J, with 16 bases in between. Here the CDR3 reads CASSPPGRRHGYTF. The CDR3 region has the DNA TGTGCCAGCAGCCCCCCGGGGAGGAGACATGGCTACACCTTC.

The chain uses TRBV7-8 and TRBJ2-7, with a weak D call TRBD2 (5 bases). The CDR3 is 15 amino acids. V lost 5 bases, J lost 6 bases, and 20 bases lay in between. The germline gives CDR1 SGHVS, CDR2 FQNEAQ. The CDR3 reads CASSRGRTRDREQYF. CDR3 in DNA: TGTGCCAGCAGCCGCGGCCGGACTCGCGATCGCGAGCAGTACTTC.

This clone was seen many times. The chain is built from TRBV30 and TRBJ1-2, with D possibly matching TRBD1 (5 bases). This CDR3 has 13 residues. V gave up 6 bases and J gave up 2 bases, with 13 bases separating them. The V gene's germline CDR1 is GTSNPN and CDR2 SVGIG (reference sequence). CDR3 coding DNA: TGTGCCTGCATCCGGGGGGGGAACTATGGCTACACCTTC. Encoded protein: CACIRGGNYGYTF. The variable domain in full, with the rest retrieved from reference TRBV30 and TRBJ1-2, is SQTIHQWPATLVQPVGSPLSLECTVEGTSNPNLYWYRQAAGRGLQLLFYSVGIGQISSEVPQNLSASRPQDRQFILSSKKLLLSDSGFYLCACIRGGNYGYTFGSGTRLTVV.

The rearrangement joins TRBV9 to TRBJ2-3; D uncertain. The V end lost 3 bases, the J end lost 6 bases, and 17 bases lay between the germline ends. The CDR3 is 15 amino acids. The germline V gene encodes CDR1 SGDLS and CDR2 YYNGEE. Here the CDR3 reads CASSAPGGSRDTQYF. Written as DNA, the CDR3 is TGTGCCAGCAGCGCCCCGGGTGGCTCCCGTGATACGCAGTATTTT.

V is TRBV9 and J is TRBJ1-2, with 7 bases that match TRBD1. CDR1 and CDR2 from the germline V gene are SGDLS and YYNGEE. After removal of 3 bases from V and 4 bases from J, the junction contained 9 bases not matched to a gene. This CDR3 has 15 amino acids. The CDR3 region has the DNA TGTGCCAGCAGCGCCACAACCGGGGACAGCTATGGCTACACCTTC. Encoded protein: CASSATTGDSYGYTF.

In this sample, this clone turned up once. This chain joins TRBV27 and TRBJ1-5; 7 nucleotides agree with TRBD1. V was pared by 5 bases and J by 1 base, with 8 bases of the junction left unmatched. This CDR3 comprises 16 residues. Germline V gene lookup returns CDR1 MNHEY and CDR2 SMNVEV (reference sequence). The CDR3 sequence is CASSPRQGVSNQPQHF. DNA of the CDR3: TGTGCCAGCAGTCCGCGACAGGGCGTGAGCAATCAGCCCCAGCATTTT.

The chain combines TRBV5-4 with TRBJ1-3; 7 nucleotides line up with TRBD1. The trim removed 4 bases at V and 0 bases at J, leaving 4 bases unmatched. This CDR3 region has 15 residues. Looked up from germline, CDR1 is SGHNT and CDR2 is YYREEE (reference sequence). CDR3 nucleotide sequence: TGTGCCAGCAGCCCCGGGACAGCCTCTGGAAACACCATATATTTT. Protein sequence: CASSPGTASGNTIYF.

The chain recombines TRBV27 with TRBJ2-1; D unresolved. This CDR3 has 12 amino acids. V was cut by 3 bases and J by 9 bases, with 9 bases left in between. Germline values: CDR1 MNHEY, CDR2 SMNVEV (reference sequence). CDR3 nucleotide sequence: TGTGCCAGCAGTTTTCAGAAGGGTGAGCAGTTCTTC. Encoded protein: CASSFQKGEQFF.

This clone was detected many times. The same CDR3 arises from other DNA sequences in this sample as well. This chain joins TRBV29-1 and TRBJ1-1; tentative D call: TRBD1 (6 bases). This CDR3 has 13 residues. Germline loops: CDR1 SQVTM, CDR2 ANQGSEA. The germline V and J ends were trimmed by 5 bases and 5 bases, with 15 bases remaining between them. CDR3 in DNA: TGCAGCGTTTCCGGACAGAGGAGAACTGAAGCTTTCTTT. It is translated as CSVSGQRRTEAFF.

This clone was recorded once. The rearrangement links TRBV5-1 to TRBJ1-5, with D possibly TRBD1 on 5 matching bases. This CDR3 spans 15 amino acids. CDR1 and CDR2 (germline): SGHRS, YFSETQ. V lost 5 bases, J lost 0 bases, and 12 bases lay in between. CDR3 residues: CASRRDSNSNQPQHF. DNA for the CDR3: TGCGCCAGCAGAAGGGACTCTAATAGCAATCAGCCCCAGCATTTT. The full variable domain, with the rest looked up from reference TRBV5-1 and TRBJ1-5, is KAGVTQTPRYLIKTRGQQVTLSCSPISGHRSVSWYQQTPGQGLQFLFEYFSETQRNKGNFPGRFSGRQFSNSRSEMNVSTLELGDSALYLCASRRDSNSNQPQHFGDGTRLSIL.

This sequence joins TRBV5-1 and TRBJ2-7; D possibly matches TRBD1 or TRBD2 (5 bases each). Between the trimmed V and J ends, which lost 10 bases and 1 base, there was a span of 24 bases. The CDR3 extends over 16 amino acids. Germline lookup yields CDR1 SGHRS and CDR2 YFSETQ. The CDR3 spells CARSTTFGTESYEQYF. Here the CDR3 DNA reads TGCGCCCGATCCACAACCTTCGGGACCGAGTCCTACGAGCAGTACTTC.